The 30 T cell receptor beta chains below all came from one sample that was sequenced in a study of response to subunit inactivated influenza vaccine (dated by TCRdb to 2016 to 2018). Libraries were built with RT-PCR. The instrument was an Illumina HiSeq 2500. TCRdb itself trimmed the public reads at Q25 with fastp, ran MiXCR and retained productive beta chains. CDR3 protein duplicates are merged, each entry listing the most common genes and DNA. The sample has 450,000 to 500,000 distinct CDR3 sequences on record, roughly 9.7% of them singletons. Around 12% of the sample belongs to the ten largest clones. The sample's time point label is to be understood as: around 45 days after influenza vaccine administration. The sample was PBMCs from blood, taken about 40 days after vaccination. All receptors come from a man in his fifties or sixties who received an inactivated influenza vaccine. Donor details come from another sample of the same person, matched by shared clones.

The rearrangement joins TRBV7-2 to TRBJ1-1; TRBD1 agrees at 7 bases. CDR3 length: 13 amino acids. Germline CDR1 SGHTA, CDR2 FQGNSA. V dropped 5 bases and J dropped 4; count of bases not matched to a gene: 4. This chain's CDR3 is CASSKDRATEAFF. CDR3 DNA: TGTGCCAGCAGCAAAGACAGGGCCACTGAAGCTTTCTTT.

This clonotype has only a few counts. The chain joins TRBV11-2 to TRBJ2-7, with D perhaps matching TRBD2 (7 bases). Trimming removed 3 bases at V and 3 bases at J, with 15 bases between. CDR1 and CDR2 (germline): SGHAT, FQNNGV. The CDR3 length is 15 residues. The CDR3 protein is CASSLGGDTLYEQYF. The CDR3 DNA reads as TGTGCCAGCAGCTTGGGGGGGGACACCCTCTACGAGCAGTACTTC.

This clonotype was detected many times. V usage is TRBV7-8 and J usage is TRBJ1-2; 10 bases are shared with TRBD1. This CDR3 has 17 amino acids. Unmatched junction bases numbered 8, after V lost 3 bases and J lost 1 base. CDR1 and CDR2 (germline): SGHVS, FQNEAQ. The CDR3 protein is CASSFQPRDRGNYGYTF. The CDR3 nucleotides are TGTGCCAGCAGCTTCCAACCCCGGGACAGGGGTAACTATGGCTACACCTTC.

V and J are TRBV7-9 and TRBJ1-1, with TRBD1 matching over 9 bases. The CDR3 has 16 amino acids. The germline V gene encodes CDR1 SEHNR and CDR2 FQNEAQ (reference sequence). Trimming cost V 5 bases and J 7 bases; bases outside gene matches: 14. CDR3 in amino acids: CASSPRPGQGEFEAFF. For the CDR3, the DNA is TGTGCCAGCAGCCCCCGGCCGGGACAGGGCGAATTTGAAGCTTTCTTT.

The chain combines TRBV3-1 with TRBJ2-1; either TRBD1 or TRBD2 may fit D (5 bases each). Germline V lookup: CDR1 LGHDT, CDR2 YNNKEL (reference sequence). V was shortened by 0 bases and J by 8 bases, with 14 bases between the two germline ends. The CDR3 is 15 residues long. The CDR3 region has the DNA TGTGCCAGCAGCCAAGATAATGTTCGGGGACATGAGCAGTTCTTC. As protein: CASSQDNVRGHEQFF.

This clonotype was found a few times. The chain couples TRBV12-3 or TRBV12-4 to TRBJ2-3; 13 bases are a match to TRBD2. The V and J ends lost 0 bases and 2 bases, in that order; junction bases with no gene match: 5. The CDR3 has 18 amino acids. CDR3 loop: CASSLASGLAGNTDTQYF. CDR3 DNA: TGTGCCAGCAGTTTAGCCTCGGGACTAGCGGGAAACACAGATACGCAGTATTTT.

This clonotype came up a few times. V is TRBV29-1 and J is TRBJ2-1, with D possibly being TRBD2 (6 bases). Trimming left V 0 bases short and J 8 bases short, with 14 bases between. The CDR3 is made up of 14 amino acids. From germline, CDR1 is SQVTM and CDR2 ANQGSEA. The CDR3 DNA sequence: TGCAGCGTTGAAGATCGACTAGATAGCCATGAGCAGTTCTTC. It codes for CSVEDRLDSHEQFF.

J is TRBJ2-5 and V is TRBV7-9, with 8 bases identical to TRBD1. Trimming removed 5 bases from V and 1 base from J; junction bases left unmatched: 6. The CDR3 contains 15 residues. Germline V CDR1 and CDR2: SEHNR, FQNEAQ (reference sequence). CDR3 sequence reads: CASSHRTGLQETQYF. The DNA for the CDR3 is TGTGCCAGCAGCCACCGGACAGGGCTCCAAGAGACCCAGTACTTC.

A few counts support this clonotype. The rearrangement uses TRBV5-1 and TRBJ1-1; TRBD1 matches at 7 bases. Germline V lookup: CDR1 SGHRS, CDR2 YFSETQ. Germline trimming cut 1 base from V and 1 base from J; bases unmatched to any gene: 7. There are 16 residues in the CDR3. CDR3 residues: CASSLTTGSGNTEAFF. As DNA, the CDR3 is TGCGCCAGCAGCTTGACGACAGGGTCGGGGAACACTGAAGCTTTCTTT.

The CDR3: CASSPRDRLTDTQYF. The CDR3 region has the DNA TGTGCCAGCAGCCCACGGGACAGGCTCACAGATACGCAGTATTTT. The V gene is TRBV28, the J gene TRBJ2-3, with 8 nucleotides matching TRBD1. The CDR3 has 15 residues. Per germline, CDR1 MDHEN and CDR2 SYDVKM. V gave up 6 bases and J gave up 2 bases; unmatched junction bases: 7.

The J gene is TRBJ2-1, the V gene TRBV28; 12 bases agree with TRBD2. Unmatched junction bases numbered 9, after V lost 5 bases and J lost 10 bases. Germline CDR1 and CDR2: MDHEN and SYDVKM. This CDR3 contains 15 residues. For the CDR3, the DNA is TGTGCCAGCAGTATTCTAGCGGGAGGGCCTTCCGAGCAGTTCTTC. This gives the protein CASSILAGGPSEQFF.

This clonotype was seen a handful of times. The V and J genes are TRBV6-1 and TRBJ2-3; a possible D gene is TRBD2 (7 bases). This CDR3 contains 15 residues. Trimming pared 5 bases from V and 4 bases from J, leaving 16 bases between. Germline CDR1 is MNHNS and CDR2 is SASEGT. In nucleotides, the CDR3 is TGTGCCAGCAGTAGCGTAGGGGGGGGGGCAGATACGCAGTATTTT. This translates into CASSSVGGGADTQYF.

V is TRBV6-6 and J is TRBJ2-2; unclear D gene. The CDR3 spans 12 residues. V was shortened by 10 bases and J by 3 bases, with 9 bases between the two germline ends. Germline V lookup: CDR1 MNHNY, CDR2 SVGAGI (reference sequence). The CDR3 loop is CATSRDTGELFF. The CDR3 DNA sequence: TGTGCCACCTCCCGAGACACCGGGGAGCTGTTTTTT.

This clonotype was seen only a few times. The chain joins TRBV10-3 to TRBJ2-5, with 8 bases aligning to TRBD2. J gave up 2 bases and V 6 bases, and 2 bases lay outside the gene matches. The CDR3 has 13 amino acids. The germline V gene has CDR1 ENHRY and CDR2 SYGVKD. The CDR3 sequence: CAIRAGAQETQYF. CDR3 in DNA: TGTGCCATCAGAGCGGGGGCACAAGAGACCCAGTACTTC.

This chain joins TRBV4-3 and TRBJ2-7; TRBD1 agrees at 10 bases. With 2 bases clipped from V and 0 bases from J, the junction kept 1 base outside the gene matches. Looked up from germline, CDR1 is LGHNA and CDR2 is YSLEER. The CDR3 is 15 residues long. CDR3 bases: TGCGCCAGCAGCCAACGGACAGGGGGCTCCTACGAGCAGTACTTC. Amino acid sequence: CASSQRTGGSYEQYF.

This clonotype came up a few times. This rearrangement joins TRBV20-1 to TRBJ2-2; 11 nucleotides align to TRBD2. The CDR3 has 16 residues. J gave up 4 bases and V 4 bases, and 8 bases lay outside the gene matches. Looked up from germline, CDR1 is DFQATT and CDR2 is SNEGSKA (reference sequence). The CDR3 DNA reads TGCAGTGCTATTGGGGGTCTAGCGGGGGGCACCGGGGAGCTGTTTTTT. Protein sequence: CSAIGGLAGGTGELFF.

In nucleotides, the CDR3 is TGTGCCAGCAGTTTGACTAGCGGGGTACGCACAGATACGCAGTATTTT. Encoded protein: CASSLTSGVRTDTQYF. The J gene is TRBJ2-3, the V gene TRBV27; the match to TRBD2 covers 11 bases. This CDR3 comprises 16 residues. Germline CDR1 and CDR2: MNHEY and SMNVEV (reference sequence). V trimming: 3 bases; J trimming: 1 base; junction bases outside the gene matches: 3.

This clonotype was seen at least ten times. This rearrangement joins TRBV12-3 or TRBV12-4 to TRBJ1-2, with TRBD1 matching over 7 bases. Germline trimming cut 7 bases from V and 4 bases from J; bases unmatched to any gene: 12. This CDR3 is built from 15 residues. The CDR3 here is CASTASWTGSYGYTF. CDR3 DNA: TGTGCCAGCACTGCGTCCTGGACAGGTAGCTATGGCTACACCTTC.

At least ten counts were recorded for this clonotype. The V gene is TRBV28, the J gene TRBJ1-6; no definite D call. CDR3 length: 13 residues. Germline V gives CDR1 MDHEN, CDR2 SYDVKM. The V and J ends lost 2 bases and 7 bases respectively, with 6 bases between them. The CDR3 coding sequence is TGTGCCAGCAGTTTAGTATACAATTCACCCCTCCACTTT. Amino acids: CASSLVYNSPLHF.

This clonotype was seen a few times. The chain employs TRBV29-1 and TRBJ2-2; maybe TRBD1 (5 bases). CDR3 length equals 12 residues. Germline V gene lookup returns CDR1 SQVTM and CDR2 ANQGSEA. The V and J ends lost 5 bases and 6 bases respectively, with 10 bases between them. This CDR3 reads CSVSGMAGELFF. The CDR3 DNA reads TGCAGCGTTTCAGGGATGGCCGGGGAGCTGTTTTTT.

The table lists this clonotype with many counts. The chain uses TRBV20-1 and TRBJ1-5; 9 bases are shared with TRBD1. V gave up 6 bases and J gave up 3 bases; unmatched junction bases: 6. The CDR3 runs 14 residues. Germline-derived CDR1 and CDR2 are DFQATT and SNEGSKA (reference sequence). The CDR3 DNA reads TGCAGTGCGAGGGGACAGGGACACAATCAGCCCCAGCATTTT. As protein: CSARGQGHNQPQHF.

This clonotype was detected only a few times. The J gene is TRBJ2-7, the V gene TRBV20-1; D not certain. Germline CDR1 and CDR2: DFQATT and SNEGSKA (reference sequence). Trimming removed 0 bases from V and 3 bases from J, with 9 bases in between. The CDR3 consists of 13 residues. The CDR3 DNA sequence: TGCAGTGCTAGAGATATGCGGCACTACGAGCAGTACTTC. Translation gives CSARDMRHYEQYF.

V is TRBV4-1 and J is TRBJ1-6, with 10 positions matching TRBD1. Germline CDR1 MGHRA, CDR2 YSYEKL. The CDR3 extends over 16 amino acids. After removal of 5 bases from V and 7 bases from J, the junction contained 8 bases not matched to a gene. CDR3 amino acids: CASSATSGQGNSPLHF. CDR3 coding DNA: TGCGCCAGCAGCGCTACCTCGGGACAGGGGAATTCACCCCTCCACTTT.

This clonotype was detected only a few times. The chain uses TRBV11-2 and TRBJ2-1; 10 bases are a match to TRBD2. CDR1 SGHAT and CDR2 FQNNGV come from the germline V gene. The length of the CDR3 is 20 residues. J gave up 3 bases and V 2 bases, and 16 bases lay outside the gene matches. The CDR3 DNA reads TGTGCCAGCAGCTTAAATAGCGGGAGGAAATGGGATTTTTTCTACAATGAGCAGTTCTTC. Amino acids: CASSLNSGRKWDFFYNEQFF.

This clonotype was seen a handful of times. V and J are TRBV2 and TRBJ2-7; D gene unclear. This CDR3 contains 12 residues. Germline CDR1 is SNHLY and CDR2 is FYNNEI. V was trimmed by 5 bases and J by 0 bases, leaving 5 bases between them. CDR3 nucleotide sequence: TGTGCCAGCAGTAAAAGCTCCTACGAGCAGTACTTC. Its translation is CASSKSSYEQYF. Filled out from reference TRBV2 and TRBJ2-7, the complete variable domain reads EPEVTQTPSHQVTQMGQEVILRCVPISNHLYFYWYRQILGQKVEFLVSFYNNEISEKSEIFDDQFSVERPDGSNFTLKIRSTKLEDSAMYFCASSKSSYEQYFGPGTRLTVT.

This clonotype was counted a few times. The CDR3 region is CASSLTPGLVPNEQFF. The CDR3 region has the DNA TGTGCCAGCAGTTTAACTCCGGGACTAGTCCCCAATGAGCAGTTCTTC. The chain recombines TRBV12-3 or TRBV12-4 with TRBJ2-1, with 8 nucleotides matching TRBD2. V shed 2 bases, J shed 6 bases, and the junction held 9 bases outside the gene matches. CDR3 size: 16 residues.

CDR3 in DNA: TGTGCCAGCAGTTTAGGGGGCGGGCCCACTGAAGCTTTCTTT. Translating gives CASSLGGGPTEAFF. This chain links TRBV12-3 or TRBV12-4 with TRBJ1-1, with TRBD1 as a possible D gene (5 bases). This CDR3 is 14 amino acids long. V gave up 1 base and J gave up 4 bases, with 10 bases separating them.

This clonotype occurred many times. This chain links TRBV10-3 with TRBJ1-5; 7 bases match TRBD1. The V gene end was trimmed by 0 bases and the J gene end by 7 bases; junction bases not matched to a gene: 9. The germline gives CDR1 ENHRY, CDR2 SYGVKD. There are 16 residues in the CDR3. CDR3 sequence: CAISESEAGGGQPQHF. The CDR3 DNA sequence: TGTGCCATCAGTGAGTCGGAGGCAGGAGGGGGCCAGCCCCAGCATTTT.

This clonotype has only a few counts. The V and J genes are TRBV18 and TRBJ2-7; the match to TRBD1 covers 9 bases. The germline gives CDR1 KGHSH, CDR2 LQKENI. J gave up 0 bases and V 3 bases, and 3 bases lay outside the gene matches. The CDR3 loop spans 15 amino acids. The CDR3 here is CASSPSQGASYEQYF. Here the CDR3 DNA reads TGTGCCAGCTCACCGTCACAGGGGGCCTCCTACGAGCAGTACTTC.

This clonotype has more than one count but fewer than ten. The chain has TRBV10-3 and TRBJ2-7; perhaps TRBD1 as D (5 bases). The ends were cut back, 0 bases at V and 1 base at J, with 10 bases in the middle. CDR3 length equals 15 residues. Germline loops: CDR1 ENHRY, CDR2 SYGVKD. The CDR3 nucleotides are TGTGCCATCAGTGAGTCAAAGGGGATATCCTACGAGCAGTACTTC. Translating it yields CAISESKGISYEQYF.